The 26 T cell receptor beta chains below were found in one sample sequenced in a study of control samples from healthy donors and cancer patients. TCRdb's table, derived via immunoSEQ multiplex PCR, lists solely in-frame clones and lacks some. The profile shows about 40,000 clones, about 94% of them singletons. The sequenced sample consisted of blood. The receptors were sampled from a woman between 45 and 65 years old in good health.

The chain couples TRBV2 to TRBJ2-4; D gene ambiguous. CDR1 and CDR2 (germline): SNHLY, FYNNEI. V gave up 3 bases and J gave up 0 bases, with 9 bases separating them. This CDR3 has 15 residues. CDR3 sequence: CASSDRYVAKNIQYF. For the CDR3, the DNA is TGTGCCAGCAGTGATCGATACGTAGCCAAAAACATTCAGTACTTC.

V and J are TRBV5-4 and TRBJ1-1; no firm D call. Germline loops: CDR1 SGHNT, CDR2 YYREEE (reference sequence). The CDR3 is made up of 15 amino acids. V dropped 3 bases and J dropped 0 bases, with 12 bases sitting between them. CDR3 DNA sequence: TGTGCCAGCAGCTCACGCGCAGAAATGAACACTGAAGCTTTCTTT. Amino acids: CASSSRAEMNTEAFF.

V usage is TRBV6-5 and J usage is TRBJ2-5; 7 bases are a match to TRBD1. CDR3 size: 15 residues. Germline V gives CDR1 MNHEY, CDR2 SVGAGI. V was clipped by 0 bases and J by 4 bases; unmatched bases: 5. CDR3 in DNA: TGTGCCAGCAGTTACTCGAGTAAGGGGGCAGAGACCCAGTACTTC. It specifies CASSYSSKGAETQYF.

The chain has TRBV6-2 or TRBV6-3 and TRBJ1-1; D might be TRBD1 (6 bases). Germline V lookup: CDR1 MNHEY, CDR2 SVGEGT. Trimming took off 0 bases at V and 3 bases at J, with 14 bases between the two ends. The CDR3 extends over 16 amino acids. CDR3: CASSYSFGGSDTEAFF. DNA of the CDR3: TGTGCCAGCAGTTACTCGTTCGGGGGCTCGGACACTGAAGCTTTCTTT.

V and J are TRBV7-2 and TRBJ2-5; perhaps D is TRBD1 or TRBD2 (6 bases each). V lost 2 bases and J 5 bases, leaving 18 bases between the germline ends. The CDR3 loop spans 16 amino acids. Per germline, CDR1 SGHTA and CDR2 FQGNSA. The CDR3 reads CASSLSGRGPWETQYF. In DNA form, the CDR3 reads TGTGCCAGCAGCTTATCGGGACGGGGGCCCTGGGAGACCCAGTACTTC.

The chain combines TRBV28 with TRBJ1-4; 7 bases agree with TRBD1. This CDR3 spans 12 amino acids. V lost 10 bases and J lost 3; bases outside the gene matches: 2. CDR1 is MDHEN and CDR2 is SYDVKM in the germline V gene. The CDR3 loop is CAIGGPNEKLFF. The CDR3, as DNA: TGTGCCATAGGGGGCCCTAATGAAAAACTGTTTTTT.

This chain uses TRBV29-1 with TRBJ1-1; D ambiguous. This CDR3 has 11 amino acids. The V end was cut by 7 bases, the J end by 1 base, with 7 bases between. Germline V CDR1 and CDR2: SQVTM, ANQGSEA. The CDR3 here is CSGERNTEAFF. In DNA form, the CDR3 reads TGCAGCGGGGAACGGAACACTGAAGCTTTCTTT.

The count of this clone is one. The chain links TRBV5-4 to TRBJ2-3; a possible D gene is TRBD1 (7 bases). CDR1 and CDR2 from the germline V gene are SGHNT and YYREEE (reference sequence). This CDR3 contains 14 residues. V was clipped by 4 bases and J by 5 bases, with 14 bases between them. CDR3 in amino acids: CASSVAGGGDTQYF. DNA of the CDR3: TGTGCCAGCAGCGTGGCAGGGGGAGGAGATACGCAGTATTTT.

This clone has a single count. The chain recombines TRBV5-1 with TRBJ2-7; D unclear. Germline loops: CDR1 SGHRS, CDR2 YFSETQ. The V gene lost 0 bases and the J gene lost 3 bases, with 10 bases spanning the gap. The CDR3 length is 14 residues. The CDR3, as DNA: TGCGCCAGCAGCTTGGCGGTTTCCTACTACGAGCAGTACTTC. Amino acids: CASSLAVSYYEQYF.

This clone was recorded a few times. V usage is TRBV28 and J usage is TRBJ1-1; 7 nucleotides line up with TRBD1. J was trimmed by 1 base and V by 6 bases; bases with no gene match: 5. CDR3 length: 14 residues. Germline V gives CDR1 MDHEN, CDR2 SYDVKM. DNA of the CDR3: TGTGCCAGCAGAGCGGACAGGCCGAACACTGAAGCTTTCTTT. Translated, it gives CASRADRPNTEAFF. Using reference TRBV28 and TRBJ1-1 for the parts outside the CDR3, the full variable domain is DVKVTQSSRYLVKRTGEKVFLECVQDMDHENMFWYRQDPGLGLRLIYFSYDVKMKEKGDIPEGYSVSREKKERFSLILESASTNQTSMYLCASRADRPNTEAFFGQGTRLTVV.

V usage is TRBV2 and J usage is TRBJ2-2; 8 bases line up with TRBD2. V gave up 6 bases and J gave up 4 bases; unmatched junction bases: 7. The CDR3 extends over 15 amino acids. Germline CDR1 reads SNHLY; CDR2 reads FYNNEI. DNA for the CDR3: TGTGCCAGCAGAGCCCCGACTAGCGTCACCGGGGAGCTGTTTTTT. Translation gives CASRAPTSVTGELFF.

The chain links TRBV2 to TRBJ1-2; tentatively, D is TRBD1 (5 bases). CDR3 length: 17 residues. Germline values: CDR1 SNHLY, CDR2 FYNNEI. The V end was cut by 6 bases, the J end by 8 bases, with 28 bases between. The CDR3 protein is CASRETGPGQGRRGYTF. In DNA, the CDR3 is TGTGCCAGCAGAGAAACCGGCCCCGGACAAGGCAGGCGGGGCTACACCTTC. Full variable domain (missing parts from reference TRBV2 and TRBJ1-2): EPEVTQTPSHQVTQMGQEVILRCVPISNHLYFYWYRQILGQKVEFLVSFYNNEISEKSEIFDDQFSVERPDGSNFTLKIRSTKLEDSAMYFCASRETGPGQGRRGYTFGSGTRLTVV.

The genes are TRBV28 and TRBJ1-1; a weak D match, TRBD1 (5 bases). Germline V gives CDR1 MDHEN, CDR2 SYDVKM. The CDR3 has 14 amino acids. Trimming took off 8 bases at V and 2 bases at J, with 15 bases between the two ends. CDR3 loop: CASGQGSRNTEAFF. The CDR3 nucleotides are TGTGCCAGCGGGCAGGGATCAAGAAACACTGAAGCTTTCTTT.

CDR3: CASSRGALYNEQFF. The CDR3 nucleotides are TGTGCCAGCAGCCGCGGGGCCCTCTACAATGAGCAGTTCTTC. The chain employs TRBV7-2 and TRBJ2-1, with D maybe TRBD2 (6 bases). CDR3 length equals 14 residues. V was trimmed by 5 bases and J by 3 bases, leaving 11 bases between them. Per the germline V gene, CDR1 is SGHTA and CDR2 is FQGNSA. The full variable domain, with the rest looked up from reference TRBV7-2 and TRBJ2-1, is GAGVSQSPSNKVTEKGKDVELRCDPISGHTALYWYRQSLGQGLEFLIYFQGNSAPDKSGLPSDRFSAERTGGSVSTLTIQRTQQEDSAVYLCASSRGALYNEQFFGPGTRLTVL.

This clone was counted a single time. The chain's CDR3 is CASSFNVGAGNTIYF. CDR3 in DNA: TGTGCCAGCAGCTTTAATGTCGGGGCTGGAAACACCATATATTTT. The chain carries TRBV5-5 and TRBJ1-3, with D uncertain. Trimming removed 2 bases from V and 2 bases from J, with 11 bases in between. CDR1 is SGHKS and CDR2 is YYEKEE in the germline V gene (reference sequence). This CDR3 is built from 15 residues.

The chain employs TRBV19 and TRBJ2-7; 11 bases are a match to TRBD2. This CDR3 is 18 amino acids long. Trimming at V came to 3 bases and at J to 0 bases, leaving 10 bases not matched to a gene. The germline V gene has CDR1 LNHDA and CDR2 SQIVND (reference sequence). Here the CDR3 DNA reads TGTGCCAGTAGTATCCAGGCTAGCGGGGGGCTTTCCTCCTACGAGCAGTACTTC. This translates into CASSIQASGGLSSYEQYF.

The chain has TRBV28 and TRBJ2-7; 7 positions agree with TRBD1. From germline, CDR1 is MDHEN and CDR2 SYDVKM. The J segment lost 0 bases and the V segment lost 5 bases, leaving 4 bases of the junction unmatched. This CDR3 contains 14 residues. The CDR3 DNA reads as TGTGCCAGCAGTCCAGGACAGGTCTCCTACGAGCAGTACTTC. It yields the protein CASSPGQVSYEQYF. Variable domain in full (rest from reference TRBV28 and TRBJ2-7): DVKVTQSSRYLVKRTGEKVFLECVQDMDHENMFWYRQDPGLGLRLIYFSYDVKMKEKGDIPEGYSVSREKKERFSLILESASTNQTSMYLCASSPGQVSYEQYFGPGTRLTVT.

The V gene is TRBV6-1, the J gene TRBJ2-3, with 12 bases fitting TRBD2. Trimming at V came to 3 bases and at J to 1 base, leaving 2 bases not matched to a gene. The CDR3 covers 16 residues. The germline gives CDR1 MNHNS, CDR2 SASEGT. The CDR3 coding sequence is TGTGCCAGCAGTGAGCGGACTAGCGGGGGCACAGATACGCAGTATTTT. Translating gives CASSERTSGGTDTQYF.

The rearrangement links TRBV7-6 to TRBJ2-2; 8 bases map to TRBD2. J was trimmed by 6 bases and V by 5 bases; bases with no gene match: 14. CDR1 and CDR2 (germline): SGHVS, FNYEAQ. The CDR3 is 17 amino acids. The CDR3 sequence: CASSQDRGGKEAGELFF. Here the CDR3 DNA reads TGTGCCAGCAGCCAAGACCGGGGGGGCAAGGAGGCCGGGGAGCTGTTTTTT.

The sample holds one count of this clone. The chain joins TRBV2 to TRBJ1-1; D is unclear. The CDR3 runs to 10 residues. Germline CDR1 and CDR2: SNHLY and FYNNEI. V dropped 6 bases and J dropped 7 bases, with 6 bases sitting between them. In DNA form, the CDR3 reads TGTGCCAGCAGGGAATATGAAGCTTTCTTT. Its translation is CASREYEAFF.

The chain uses TRBV10-3 and TRBJ2-1, with 9 bases matching TRBD2. With V trimmed by 0 bases and J by 8 bases, 5 bases remained unmatched. Germline CDR1 and CDR2: ENHRY and SYGVKD. CDR3 size: 15 residues. CDR3 in DNA: TGTGCCATCAGTGAGTCTGAGCGGGGGGTGTATGAGCAGTTCTTC. It is translated as CAISESERGVYEQFF.

The chain employs TRBV27 and TRBJ2-6; possibly TRBD1 or TRBD2 for D (5 bases each). The CDR3 has 17 residues. CDR1 and CDR2 from the germline V gene are MNHEY and SMNVEV (reference sequence). V was trimmed by 10 bases and J by 1 base, leaving 20 bases between them. The CDR3 DNA reads as TGTGCCACCTCGCGGGCAGGGATCCCGTCTGGGGCCAACGTCCTGACTTTC. Translation gives CATSRAGIPSGANVLTF.

V gene TRBV19 combines with J gene TRBJ1-2, with D perhaps TRBD1 (5 bases). Deletions cut 4 bases from V and 5 bases from J, with 11 bases between. The CDR3 extends over 13 amino acids. Germline CDR1 LNHDA, CDR2 SQIVND (reference sequence). The CDR3 DNA sequence: TGTGCCAGTAGTACGGGGGGTCGATATGGCTACACCTTC. Protein product: CASSTGGRYGYTF.

The chain uses TRBV28 and TRBJ2-7; D gene ambiguous. CDR1 and CDR2 (germline): MDHEN, SYDVKM. The CDR3 length is 13 residues. Trimming shortened V by 6 bases and J by 2 bases, and 11 bases separated the two germline ends. CDR3 sequence (DNA): TGTGCCAGCAGCAAAAAGGGTCCCTACGAGCAGTACTTC. It is translated as CASSKKGPYEQYF.

The chain recombines TRBV7-9 with TRBJ2-7; D gene unclear. The CDR3 covers 18 residues. Trimming took 5 bases from V and 3 from J, leaving 26 bases between them. Per the germline V gene, CDR1 is SEHNR and CDR2 is FQNEAQ (reference sequence). The CDR3 here is CASSLSIPVPRPDYEQYF. The CDR3 DNA follows: TGTGCCAGCAGCCTTTCCATCCCGGTTCCCCGTCCAGACTACGAGCAGTACTTC.

The chain joins TRBV3-1 (or the pseudogene TRBV3-2) to TRBJ2-7; the match to TRBD2 covers 8 bases. V was pared by 2 bases and J by 6 bases, with 12 bases of the junction left unmatched. This CDR3 region has 16 residues. Germline V gene sequence: CDR1 LGHDT, CDR2 YNNKEL (reference sequence). The CDR3 sequence: CASSQRGGALFGEQYF. The CDR3 region has the DNA TGTGCCAGCAGCCAACGGGGGGGGGCATTATTTGGCGAGCAGTACTTC.